The 9 T cell receptor beta chains in this list originate from one sample, sequenced in a study of T cell responses to AZD1222 COVID-19 vaccine. TCRdb's table, derived via immunoSEQ multiplex PCR, lists solely in-frame clones and lacks some. This sample has some 150,000 clones; approximately 92% occur once, and the top ten carry more than 3%. Sequencing was performed on peripheral blood, taken 28 days after the second AZD1222 dose. The receptors stem from an adult who received the AZD1222 COVID-19 vaccine.

The V call is TRBV2, the J call TRBJ1-4; D is possibly TRBD1 (6 bases). CDR1 and CDR2 from the germline V gene are SNHLY and FYNNEI. This CDR3 comprises 14 residues. With 6 bases removed from V and 8 bases from J, the gap between germline ends came to 16 bases. This CDR3 is CASRGGRSFEKLFF. The CDR3 region has the DNA TGTGCCAGCAGGGGGGGCCGGAGTTTCGAAAAACTGTTTTTT.

The chain links TRBV28 to TRBJ2-1; 8 bases match TRBD2. Trimming at V came to 5 bases and at J to 6 bases, leaving 9 bases not matched to a gene. The V gene's germline CDR1 is MDHEN and CDR2 SYDVKM. This CDR3 has 15 amino acids. The CDR3 region has the DNA TGTGCCAGCAGTCCCCCTAGCGGGTTGGTCAATGAGCAGTTCTTC. Translation gives CASSPPSGLVNEQFF.

The J gene is TRBJ1-1, the V gene TRBV18; 7 bases are shared with TRBD1. The ends lost 3 bases at V and 3 bases at J; junction bases unmatched: 4. Germline V gene lookup returns CDR1 KGHSH and CDR2 LQKENI. The CDR3 is made up of 14 amino acids. The DNA for the CDR3 is TGTGCCAGCTCACCGGACAGGACTCACACTGAAGCTTTCTTT. It encodes CASSPDRTHTEAFF. Supplemented by reference TRBV18 and TRBJ1-1, the full variable domain reads NAGVMQNPRHLVRRRGQEARLRCSPMKGHSHVYWYRQLPEEGLKFMVYLQKENIIDESGMPKERFSAEFPKEGPSILRIQQVVRGDSAAYFCASSPDRTHTEAFFGQGTRLTVV.

The table lists this clone with a count of one. The CDR3 DNA sequence: TGTGCCATCAGGGGGACAGACGGAAACACCATATATTTT. Translating gives CAIRGTDGNTIYF. V gene TRBV10-3 combines with J gene TRBJ1-3, with 7 bases aligning to TRBD1. The CDR3 is 13 amino acids. The ends lost 6 bases at V and 4 bases at J; junction bases unmatched: 3. Germline assignment: CDR1 ENHRY and CDR2 SYGVKD.

As regards this clone: The same CDR3 can be traced to other DNA sequences in this sample. The chain links TRBV4-1 to TRBJ2-5; D unresolved. Germline V lookup: CDR1 MGHRA, CDR2 YSYEKL. The CDR3 is made up of 13 amino acids. The ends were cut back, 2 bases at V and 2 bases at J, with 6 bases in the middle. The CDR3 is CASSQLRQETQYF. Here the CDR3 DNA reads TGCGCCAGCAGCCAATTGCGGCAAGAGACCCAGTACTTC.

The chain has TRBV9 and TRBJ2-6, with D perhaps TRBD1 (6 bases). The CDR3 is made up of 15 amino acids. Trimming took 4 bases from V and 2 from J, leaving 10 bases between them. Germline loops: CDR1 SGDLS, CDR2 YYNGEE. CDR3 nucleotides: TGTGCCAGCAGCAGCCCAGGGGCTGGGGCCAACGTCCTGACTTTC. It is translated as CASSSPGAGANVLTF.

The rearrangement uses TRBV7-2 and TRBJ2-2; D unclear. CDR1 is SGHTA and CDR2 is FQGNSA in the germline V gene. Deletions cut 1 base from V and 5 bases from J, with 11 bases between. The CDR3 has 15 residues. CDR3 residues: CASSLDPLVTGELFF. The CDR3 bases are TGTGCCAGCAGCTTAGATCCCCTCGTAACCGGGGAGCTGTTTTTT. Complete variable domain (other parts from reference TRBV7-2 and TRBJ2-2): GAGVSQSPSNKVTEKGKDVELRCDPISGHTALYWYRQSLGQGLEFLIYFQGNSAPDKSGLPSDRFSAERTGGSVSTLTIQRTQQEDSAVYLCASSLDPLVTGELFFGEGSRLTVL.

The chain uses TRBV21-1 and TRBJ1-4; the table's D gene call, TRBD1, was not cross checked with the DNA. TRBV21-1 is a recognized pseudogene. There are 16 residues in the CDR3. CDR3 region: CASSKKLDREGEKLFF. Written as DNA, the CDR3 is TGTGCCAGCAGCAAAAAACTGGACAGGGAAGGAGAAAAACTGTTTTTT.

This clone was recorded only once. This chain joins TRBV29-1 and TRBJ2-3; D may correspond to TRBD1 or TRBD2 (6 bases each). This CDR3 is built from 13 residues. CDR1 is SQVTM and CDR2 is ANQGSEA in the germline V gene. V was pared by 8 bases and J by 3 bases, with 15 bases between. The CDR3 nucleotides read TGCAGCCTGGGGGCTAGCGAAACAGATACGCAGTATTTT. Its protein is CSLGASETDTQYF.